This T cell receptor beta chain was captured in a study of shared clonotypes between healthy human individuals. Using immunoSEQ multiplex PCR, the repertoire was profiled, and TCRdb retains in-frame clones only, with some absent. This sample has roughly 1,500,000 clones, with under 99% found just once. This clone was seen just once. At one boundary the junction diverges from the germline segment, which might be a read error. Germline values: CDR1 KGHSH, CDR2 LQKENI. The CDR3 covers 14 residues. The sequence came from a man between 25 and 39 years old in good health. Sequencing was carried out using naive CD4+ T cells sorted from blood. Subset given: CD45RA+ positively selected. This chain joins TRBV18 and TRBJ2-5, with D possibly being TRBD2 (5 bases). CDR3 protein: CASSPINPWEIQYF. CDR3 in DNA: TGTGCCAGCTCACCAATCAACCCGTGGGAGATCCAGTACTTC.